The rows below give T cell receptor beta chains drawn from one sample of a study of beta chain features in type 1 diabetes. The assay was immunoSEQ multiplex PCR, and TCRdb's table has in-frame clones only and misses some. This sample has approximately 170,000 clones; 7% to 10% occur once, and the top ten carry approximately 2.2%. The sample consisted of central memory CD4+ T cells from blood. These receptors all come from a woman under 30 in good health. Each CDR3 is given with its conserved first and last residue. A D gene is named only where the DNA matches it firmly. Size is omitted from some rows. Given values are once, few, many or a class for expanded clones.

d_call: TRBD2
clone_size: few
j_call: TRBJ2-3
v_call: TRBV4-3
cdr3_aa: CASSQMSGVSTDTQYF
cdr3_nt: TGCGCCAGCAGCCAGATGAGCGGGGTTAGCACAGATACGCAGTATTTT

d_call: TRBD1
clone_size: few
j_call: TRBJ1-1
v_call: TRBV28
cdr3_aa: CASSPGQGRGKAFF
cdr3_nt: TGTGCCAGCAGTCCCGGACAGGGGAGGGGGAAAGCTTTCTTT

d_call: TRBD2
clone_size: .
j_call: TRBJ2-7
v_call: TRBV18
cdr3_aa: CASSPGGLATYEQYF
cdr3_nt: TGTGCCAGCTCTCCCGGCGGACTAGCTACCTACGAGCAGTACTTC

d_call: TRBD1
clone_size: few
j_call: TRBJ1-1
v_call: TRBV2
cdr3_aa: CASIGTGRETEAFF
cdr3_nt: TGTGCCAGCATTGGGACAGGGCGGGAGACTGAAGCTTTCTTT

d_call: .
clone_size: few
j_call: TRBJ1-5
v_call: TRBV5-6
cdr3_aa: CASSSQGNQPQHF
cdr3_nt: TGTGCCAGCAGCTCCCAGGGTAATCAGCCCCAGCATTTT

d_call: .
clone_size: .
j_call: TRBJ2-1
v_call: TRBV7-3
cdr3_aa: CASSLGGGRYNEQFF
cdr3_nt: TGTGCCAGCAGCTTAGGTGGAGGGCGTTACAATGAGCAGTTCTTC

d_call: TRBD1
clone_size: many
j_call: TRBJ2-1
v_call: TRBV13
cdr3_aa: CASSSETGDNEQFF
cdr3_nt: TGTGCCAGCAGCTCAGAGACAGGGGACAATGAGCAGTTCTTC

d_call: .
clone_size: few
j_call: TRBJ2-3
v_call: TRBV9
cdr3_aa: CASSLDQGTQYF
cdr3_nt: TGTGCCAGCTCTCTTGACCAGGGTACGCAGTATTTT

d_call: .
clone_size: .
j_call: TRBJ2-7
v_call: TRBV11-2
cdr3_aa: CASSFGGGGYEQYF
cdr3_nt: TGTGCCAGCAGCTTTGGTGGGGGAGGTTACGAGCAGTACTTC

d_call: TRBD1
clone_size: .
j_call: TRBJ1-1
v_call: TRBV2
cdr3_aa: CASSGGTGLGSTEAFF
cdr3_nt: TGTGCCAGCAGTGGAGGGACAGGGTTGGGTAGCACTGAAGCTTTCTTT

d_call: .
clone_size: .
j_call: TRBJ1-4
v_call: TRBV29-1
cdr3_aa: CSVEGGPSEKLFF
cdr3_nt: TGCAGCGTTGAAGGTGGCCCCAGTGAAAAACTGTTTTTT